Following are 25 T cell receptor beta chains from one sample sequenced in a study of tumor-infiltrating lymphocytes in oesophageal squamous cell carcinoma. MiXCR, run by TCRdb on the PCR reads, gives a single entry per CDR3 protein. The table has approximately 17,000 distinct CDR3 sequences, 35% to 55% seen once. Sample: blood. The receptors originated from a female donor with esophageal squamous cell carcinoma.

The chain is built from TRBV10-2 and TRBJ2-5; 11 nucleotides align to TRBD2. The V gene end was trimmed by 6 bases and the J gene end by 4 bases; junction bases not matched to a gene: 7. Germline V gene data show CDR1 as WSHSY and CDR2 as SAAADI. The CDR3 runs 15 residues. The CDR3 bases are TGCGCCAGCAGCTTACTAGCGGGGGTAGGAGAGACCCAGTACTTC. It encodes CASSLLAGVGETQYF.

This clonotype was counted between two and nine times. This chain's CDR3 is CASSLGQGGYGYTF. CDR3 coding DNA: TGTGCCAGCAGCTTGGGACAGGGTGGCTATGGCTACACCTTC. The chain couples TRBV7-6 to TRBJ1-2; 9 bases are shared with TRBD1. Per germline, CDR1 SGHVS and CDR2 FNYEAQ. The CDR3 extends over 14 amino acids. Trimming at V came to 3 bases and at J to 4 bases, leaving 3 bases not matched to a gene.

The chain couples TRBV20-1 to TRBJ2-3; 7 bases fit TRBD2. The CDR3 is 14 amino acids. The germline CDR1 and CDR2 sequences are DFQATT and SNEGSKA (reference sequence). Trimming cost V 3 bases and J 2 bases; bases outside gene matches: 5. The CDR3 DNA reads TGCAGTGCTAGGGAACTAGCGAACACAGATACGCAGTATTTT. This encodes CSARELANTDTQYF.

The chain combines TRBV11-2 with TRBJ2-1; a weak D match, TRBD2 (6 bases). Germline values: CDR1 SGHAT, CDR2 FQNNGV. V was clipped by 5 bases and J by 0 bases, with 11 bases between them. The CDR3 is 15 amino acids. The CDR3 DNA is TGTGCCAGCAGCCGCGGGATAGGCTCCTACAATGAGCAGTTCTTC. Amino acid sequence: CASSRGIGSYNEQFF.

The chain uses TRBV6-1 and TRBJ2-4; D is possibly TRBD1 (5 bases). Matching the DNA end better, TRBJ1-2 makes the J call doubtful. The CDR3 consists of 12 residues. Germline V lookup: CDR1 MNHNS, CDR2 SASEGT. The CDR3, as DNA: TGTGCCAGCACCAGGGTGGGGTATGGCTACACCTTC. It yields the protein CASTRVGYGYTF.

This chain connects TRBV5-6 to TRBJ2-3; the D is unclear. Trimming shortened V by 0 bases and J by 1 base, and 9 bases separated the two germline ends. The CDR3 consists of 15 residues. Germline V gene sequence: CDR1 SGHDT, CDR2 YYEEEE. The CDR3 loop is CASSLDGARTDTQYF. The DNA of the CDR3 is TGTGCCAGCAGCTTGGATGGCGCCCGCACAGATACGCAGTATTTT.

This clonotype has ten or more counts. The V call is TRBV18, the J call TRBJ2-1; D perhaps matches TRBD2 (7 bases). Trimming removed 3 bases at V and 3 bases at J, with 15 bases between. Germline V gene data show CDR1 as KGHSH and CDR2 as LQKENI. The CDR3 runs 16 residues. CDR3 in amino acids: CASSPVAGAIYNEQFF. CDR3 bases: TGTGCCAGCTCACCCGTGGCGGGGGCCATCTACAATGAGCAGTTCTTC.

The CDR3 DNA follows: TGTGCCAGCAGCTGGCGACTAGCAAGTAATCACAATGAGCAGTACTTC. Amino acids: CASSWRLASNHNEQYF. J is TRBJ2-7 and V is TRBV7-2; TRBD2 matches 7 bases. Germline V lookup: CDR1 SGHTA, CDR2 FQGNSA. V gave up 4 bases and J gave up 7 bases; unmatched junction bases: 16. The CDR3 is 16 amino acids.

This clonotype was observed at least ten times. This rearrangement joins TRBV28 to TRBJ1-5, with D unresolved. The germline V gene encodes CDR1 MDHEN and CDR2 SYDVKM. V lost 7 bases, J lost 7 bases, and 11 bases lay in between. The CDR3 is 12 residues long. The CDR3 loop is CASTSEGQPQHF. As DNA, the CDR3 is TGTGCCAGCACCTCAGAGGGACAGCCCCAGCATTTT.

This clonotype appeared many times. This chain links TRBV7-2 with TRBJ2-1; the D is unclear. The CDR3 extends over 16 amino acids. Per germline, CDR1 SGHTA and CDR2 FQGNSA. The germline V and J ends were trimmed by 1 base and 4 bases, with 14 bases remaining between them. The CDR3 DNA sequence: TGTGCCAGCAGCTTAGAGAACACAGTAAGGTACAATGAGCAGTTCTTC. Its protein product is CASSLENTVRYNEQFF.

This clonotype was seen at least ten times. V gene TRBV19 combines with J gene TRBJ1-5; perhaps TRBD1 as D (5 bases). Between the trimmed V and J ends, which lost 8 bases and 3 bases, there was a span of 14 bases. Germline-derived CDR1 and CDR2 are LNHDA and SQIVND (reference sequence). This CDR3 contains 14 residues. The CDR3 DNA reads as TGTGCCAGTCGTCAGGGTCGGACCAATCAGCCCCAGCATTTT. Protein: CASRQGRTNQPQHF.

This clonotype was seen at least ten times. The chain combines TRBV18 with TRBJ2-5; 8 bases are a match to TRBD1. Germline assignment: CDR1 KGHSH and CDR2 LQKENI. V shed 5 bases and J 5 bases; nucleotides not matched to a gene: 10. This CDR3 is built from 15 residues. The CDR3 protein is CASSRRTGNMETQYF. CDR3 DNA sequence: TGTGCCAGCTCAAGACGGACAGGGAATATGGAGACCCAGTACTTC. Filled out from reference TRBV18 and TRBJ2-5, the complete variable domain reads NAGVMQNPRHLVRRRGQEARLRCSPMKGHSHVYWYRQLPEEGLKFMVYLQKENIIDESGMPKERFSAEFPKEGPSILRIQQVVRGDSAAYFCASSRRTGNMETQYFGPGTRLLVL.

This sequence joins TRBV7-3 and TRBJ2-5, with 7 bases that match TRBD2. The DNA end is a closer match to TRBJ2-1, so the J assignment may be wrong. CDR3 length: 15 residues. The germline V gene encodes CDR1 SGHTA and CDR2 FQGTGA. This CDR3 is CASSLFPGGTDEQFF. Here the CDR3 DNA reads TGTGCCAGCAGCTTATTCCCCGGGGGGACCGATGAGCAGTTCTTC.

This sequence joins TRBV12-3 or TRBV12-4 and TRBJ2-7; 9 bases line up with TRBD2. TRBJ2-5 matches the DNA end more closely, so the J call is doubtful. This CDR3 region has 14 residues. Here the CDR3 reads CASGTGTSLETQYF. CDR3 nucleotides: TGTGCCAGCGGGACCGGGACTAGCCTAGAGACCCAGTACTTC.

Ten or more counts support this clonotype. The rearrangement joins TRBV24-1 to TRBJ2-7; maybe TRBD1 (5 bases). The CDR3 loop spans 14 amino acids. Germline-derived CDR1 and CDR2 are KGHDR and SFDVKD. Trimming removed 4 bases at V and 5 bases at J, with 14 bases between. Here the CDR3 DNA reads TGTGCCACCAGTGAGTCCGCAGGGAATGACGAGCAGTACTTC. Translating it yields CATSESAGNDEQYF.

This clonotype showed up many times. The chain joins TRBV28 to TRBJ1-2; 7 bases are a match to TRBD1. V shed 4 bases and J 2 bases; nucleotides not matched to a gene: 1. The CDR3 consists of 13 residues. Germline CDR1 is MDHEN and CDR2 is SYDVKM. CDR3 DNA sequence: TGTGCCAGCAGTTCACAGGGGAACTATGGCTACACCTTC. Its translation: CASSSQGNYGYTF.

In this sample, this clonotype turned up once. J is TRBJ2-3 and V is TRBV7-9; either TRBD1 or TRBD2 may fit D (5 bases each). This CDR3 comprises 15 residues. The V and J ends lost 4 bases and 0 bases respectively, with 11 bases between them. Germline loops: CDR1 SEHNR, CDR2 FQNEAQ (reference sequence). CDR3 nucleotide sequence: TGTGCCAGCAGCTCCCTCGGGGCCAGCACAGATACGCAGTATTTT. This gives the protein CASSSLGASTDTQYF.

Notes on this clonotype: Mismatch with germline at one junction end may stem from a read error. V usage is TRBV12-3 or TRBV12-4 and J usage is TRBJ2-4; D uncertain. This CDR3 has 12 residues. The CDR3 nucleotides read TGTGCCACCTCGTTTGTGGGGTCACCCCTCCACTTC. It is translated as CATSFVGSPLHF.

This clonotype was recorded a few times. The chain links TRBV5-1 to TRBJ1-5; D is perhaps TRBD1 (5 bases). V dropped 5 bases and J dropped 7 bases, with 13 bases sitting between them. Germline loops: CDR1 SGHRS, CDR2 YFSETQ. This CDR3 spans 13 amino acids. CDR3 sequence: CASSQQVGQPQHF. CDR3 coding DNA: TGCGCCAGCAGTCAACAGGTGGGGCAGCCCCAGCATTTT.

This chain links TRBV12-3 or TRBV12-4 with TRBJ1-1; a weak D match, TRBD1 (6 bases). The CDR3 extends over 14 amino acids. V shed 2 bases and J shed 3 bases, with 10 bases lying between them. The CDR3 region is CASSLRGADTEAFF. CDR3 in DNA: TGTGCCAGCAGTTTACGGGGGGCGGACACTGAAGCTTTCTTT.

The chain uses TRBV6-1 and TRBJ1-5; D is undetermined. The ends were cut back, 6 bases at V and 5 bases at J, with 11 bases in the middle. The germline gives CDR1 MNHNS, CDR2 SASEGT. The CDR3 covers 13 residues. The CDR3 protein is CASSTAGYQPQHF. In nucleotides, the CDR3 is TGTGCCAGCAGCACGGCCGGGTATCAGCCCCAGCATTTT.

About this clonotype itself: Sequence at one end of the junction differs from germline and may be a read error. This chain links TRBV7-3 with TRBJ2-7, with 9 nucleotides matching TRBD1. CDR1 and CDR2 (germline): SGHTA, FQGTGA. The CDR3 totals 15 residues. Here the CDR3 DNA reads TGTGCCAGCAGCGCACAGGGGGCGGATAATTCACCCCTCCACTTC. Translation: CASSAQGADNSPLHF.

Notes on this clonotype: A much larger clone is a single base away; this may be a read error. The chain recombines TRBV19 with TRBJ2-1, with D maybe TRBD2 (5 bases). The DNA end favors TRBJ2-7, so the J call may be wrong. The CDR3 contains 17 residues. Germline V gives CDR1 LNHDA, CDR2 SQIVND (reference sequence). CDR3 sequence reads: CASSMAPPSTSYNEQYF. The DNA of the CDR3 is TGTGCCAGTAGTATGGCCCCCCCTAGCACCTCCTACAATGAGCAGTACTTC.

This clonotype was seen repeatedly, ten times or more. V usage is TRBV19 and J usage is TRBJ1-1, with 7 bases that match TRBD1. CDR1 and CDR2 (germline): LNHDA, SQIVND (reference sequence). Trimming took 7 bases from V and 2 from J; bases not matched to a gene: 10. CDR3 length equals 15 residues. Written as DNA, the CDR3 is TGTGCCAGTAAGACCTCGGGACAGAGAAACACTGAAGCTTTCTTT. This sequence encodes CASKTSGQRNTEAFF.

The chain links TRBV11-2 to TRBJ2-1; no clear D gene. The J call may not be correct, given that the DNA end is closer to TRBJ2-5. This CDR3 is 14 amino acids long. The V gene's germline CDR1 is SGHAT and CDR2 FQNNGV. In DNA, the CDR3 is TGTGCCAGCAGCTTAGGGCCGGGTACAGAGACCCAGTACTTC. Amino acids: CASSLGPGTETQYF.